Presented here are 5 T cell receptor beta chains from one specimen sequenced in a study of blood T cell repertoires in COVID-19. TCRdb keeps only in-frame clones here, not all; method: immunoSEQ multiplex PCR. This sample has around 78,000 clones; over 75% occur once, and the top ten carry approximately 5%. Sequenced sample: peripheral blood. Receptors originate from a man aged 45-65 years with active COVID-19.

Sample share makes this clone medium-sized. V is TRBV7-2 and J is TRBJ1-3, with 7 bases fitting TRBD1. The germline gives CDR1 SGHTA, CDR2 FQGNSA. The CDR3 loop spans 14 amino acids. V was pared by 5 bases and J by 3 bases, with 4 bases of the junction left unmatched. CDR3 region: CASSTGTVGNTIYF. DNA of the CDR3: TGTGCCAGCAGCACCGGGACAGTTGGAAACACCATATATTTT.

This chain uses TRBV2 with TRBJ2-3; 7 bases fit TRBD2. The CDR3 is 9 amino acids. CDR1 is SNHLY, CDR2 FYNNEI, per germline. The V segment lost 8 bases and the J segment 10 bases; nucleotides outside the gene matches: 0. Written as DNA, the CDR3 is TGTGCCAGCGGGGGGGCGCAGTATTTT. Translation: CASGGAQYF.

The genes are TRBV14 and TRBJ2-5, with a weak D call TRBD2 (5 bases). With 4 bases removed from V and 2 bases from J, the gap between germline ends came to 8 bases. Germline-derived CDR1 and CDR2 are SGHDN and FVKESK. The CDR3 is 13 amino acids. The CDR3 loop is CASSPRDQETQYF. The CDR3 DNA sequence: TGTGCCAGCAGCCCCCGGGATCAAGAGACCCAGTACTTC. Supplemented by reference TRBV14 and TRBJ2-5, the full variable domain reads EAGVTQFPSHSVIEKGQTVTLRCDPISGHDNLYWYRRVMGKEIKFLLHFVKESKQDESGMPNNRFLAERTGGTYSTLKVQPAELEDSGVYFCASSPRDQETQYFGPGTRLLVL.

The chain uses TRBV7-9 and TRBJ1-6, with unresolved D. CDR3 length: 14 amino acids. V was cut by 3 bases and J by 10 bases, with 13 bases left in between. Looked up from germline, CDR1 is SEHNR and CDR2 is FQNEAQ (reference sequence). CDR3 coding DNA: TGTGCCAGCAGCTTGGTAACAGCCCTCTCACCCCTCCACTTT. It codes for CASSLVTALSPLHF.

This clone was recorded only once. This chain uses TRBV20-1 with TRBJ2-3; no clear D gene. The CDR3 consists of 13 residues. From germline, CDR1 is DFQATT and CDR2 SNEGSKA (reference sequence). V was clipped by 3 bases and J by 3 bases, with 10 bases between them. CDR3 in amino acids: CSASLTGTDTQYF. DNA for the CDR3: TGCAGTGCTAGTCTGACCGGGACAGATACGCAGTATTTT.